This TCR beta chain was retrieved from a study of blood T cell repertoires in COVID-19. As for the study in general: Italy, Spain and the United States were the sources of the convalescent and acute COVID-19 samples. PBMCs, B-cell-depleted T cells, or T cells provided the cDNA or gDNA that made up the material.

Authors' processing steps: Nucleated cell number was recorded as an estimate derived from reference gene primer amplification. The data were produced by immunoSEQ multiplex PCR, yet TCRdb's version contains in-frame clones alone and is incomplete. D and trimming come from the DNA, and the V and J calls and clone size come from that table. This sample yields about 280,000 clones, of which about 89% are seen a single time; around 4.4% belongs to the top ten. The sequence was collected from a man aged 35-49 years with acute or convalescent COVID-19. Sequencing used peripheral blood.

In nucleotides, the CDR3 is TGTGCCACCCAGCTTGGACAGAGACTCGAACACGGGGAGCTGTTTTTT. The encoded protein is CATQLGQRLEHGELFF. The V and J genes are TRBV5-4 and TRBJ2-2; the D gene is possibly TRBD1 (6 bases). The CDR3 is made up of 16 amino acids. CDR1 SGHNT and CDR2 YYREEE come from the germline V gene (reference sequence). The ends were cut back, 9 bases at V and 7 bases at J, with 25 bases in the middle.